One and the same sample provided the 13 T cell receptor beta chains below, sequenced in a study of T-cell memory formation after mild COVID-19. MiXCR, run by TCRdb on the 5' RACE reads, gives a single entry per CDR3 protein. The sample shows approximately 440,000 distinct CDR3 sequences, 15% to 20% of them seen only once. The specimen sequenced was PBMCs or a T cell subset sorted from them (not recorded which). The receptors shown here come from an adult woman who had mild COVID-19 (a few samples of this study predate the infection). Cell type and time point are not known.

V gene TRBV10-3 combines with J gene TRBJ2-7; TRBD1 matches at 9 bases. The V segment lost 10 bases and the J segment 2 bases; nucleotides outside the gene matches: 12. This CDR3 comprises 15 residues. Per the germline V gene, CDR1 is ENHRY and CDR2 is SYGVKD. The CDR3 here is CATRHPGQGTYEQYF. The DNA of the CDR3 is TGTGCCACCAGACATCCGGGACAGGGAACCTACGAGCAGTACTTC.

There are a few counts of this clonotype. The rearrangement uses TRBV7-9 and TRBJ1-5; 7 bases fit TRBD1. Unmatched junction bases numbered 14, after V lost 4 bases and J lost 5 bases. The germline gives CDR1 SEHNR, CDR2 FQNEAQ (reference sequence). This CDR3 has 17 amino acids. CDR3 sequence: CASSSGLSDRTHQPQHF. The CDR3 bases are TGTGCCAGCAGCTCAGGGCTTTCGGACAGGACCCATCAGCCCCAGCATTTT.

This clonotype was counted at least ten times. V is TRBV9 and J is TRBJ2-7; 13 bases are shared with TRBD2. Losses at the gene ends were 4 bases for V and 7 bases for J; bases not matched to a gene: 11. From germline, CDR1 is SGDLS and CDR2 YYNGEE. The CDR3 has 16 amino acids. The CDR3 loop is CASSSRTSGSNSEQYF. In DNA, the CDR3 is TGTGCCAGCAGCTCAAGGACTAGCGGGAGTAATTCGGAGCAGTACTTC.

This clonotype was counted only a few times. This chain joins TRBV5-1 and TRBJ2-3; D not resolved. Trimming cost V 4 bases and J 1 base, with 10 bases left between them. Per the germline V gene, CDR1 is SGHRS and CDR2 is YFSETQ. The CDR3 sequence is 14 residues long. CDR3: CASSPLEGTDTQYF. The CDR3 nucleotides are TGCGCCAGCAGCCCTCTAGAGGGCACAGATACGCAGTATTTT.

Only a few counts were recorded for this clonotype. This rearrangement joins TRBV6-5 to TRBJ2-7; the D gene is possibly TRBD2 (5 bases). Germline CDR1 and CDR2: MNHEY and SVGAGI. The CDR3 length is 14 residues. The ends were cut back, 7 bases at V and 2 bases at J, with 15 bases in the middle. CDR3 residues: CASKLRGPTYEQYF. The CDR3 nucleotides read TGTGCCAGCAAGTTGAGAGGGCCAACCTACGAGCAGTACTTC.

This clonotype turned up a few times. The CDR3 sequence is CASSYNRGTSGDPYEQYF. CDR3 bases: TGTGCCAGCAGCTATAACCGCGGGACTAGCGGGGACCCCTACGAGCAGTACTTC. The V gene is TRBV6-2 or TRBV6-3, the J gene TRBJ2-7; 13 positions agree with TRBD2. The CDR3 extends over 18 amino acids. Per germline, CDR1 MNHEY and CDR2 SVGEGT. The trim removed 6 bases at V and 2 bases at J, leaving 13 bases unmatched.

This clonotype was seen at least ten times. The rearrangement links TRBV6-5 to TRBJ2-7; D unresolved. The CDR3 runs to 14 residues. Between the trimmed V and J ends, which lost 5 bases and 7 bases, there was a span of 18 bases. Germline V gives CDR1 MNHEY, CDR2 SVGAGI. In DNA form, the CDR3 reads TGTGCCAGCAGTCCCGCGAGGCTCCTGGGAGAGCAGTACTTC. It encodes CASSPARLLGEQYF.

In its sample, this clonotype was seen a few times. V and J are TRBV7-9 and TRBJ1-5, with no clear D. Trimming pared 5 bases from V and 1 base from J, leaving 9 bases between. Germline V gene data show CDR1 as SEHNR and CDR2 as FQNEAQ (reference sequence). The length of the CDR3 is 14 residues. The CDR3 DNA is TGTGCCAGCAGCCCAGGCGCAAGCAATCAGCCCCAGCATTTT. Amino acids: CASSPGASNQPQHF.

This clonotype was seen a handful of times. J is TRBJ2-1 and V is TRBV11-2, with 13 positions matching TRBD2. Trimming cost V 5 bases and J 9 bases; bases outside gene matches: 10. Germline CDR1 is SGHAT and CDR2 is FQNNGV. This CDR3 comprises 16 residues. For the CDR3, the DNA is TGTGCCAGCAGCACGGGACTAGCGGGGCCACCCGCTGAGCAGTTCTTC. Amino acids: CASSTGLAGPPAEQFF.

The CDR3 DNA sequence: TGTGCCAGCAGTAAGGGGACAGGAAACTACCGCGGCTACGAGCAGTACTTC. This translates into CASSKGTGNYRGYEQYF. This chain links TRBV6-6 with TRBJ2-7; 8 nucleotides align to TRBD1. The CDR3 totals 17 residues. With 5 bases clipped from V and 3 bases from J, the junction kept 15 bases outside the gene matches. CDR1 and CDR2 (germline): MNHNY, SVGAGI (reference sequence).

The J gene is TRBJ1-3, the V gene TRBV15; D is unclear. The CDR3 length is 18 residues. Trimming took 0 bases from V and 4 from J, leaving 19 bases between them. CDR1 is LNHNV and CDR2 is YYDKDF in the germline V gene (reference sequence). CDR3 protein: CATSRENGPIGWGNTIYF. DNA of the CDR3: TGTGCCACCAGCAGAGAAAATGGCCCCATAGGGTGGGGAAACACCATATATTTT.

The chain combines TRBV4-2 with TRBJ2-7; the D is unclear. The germline V gene encodes CDR1 LGHNA and CDR2 YNFKEQ. The CDR3 totals 14 residues. The V gene lost 1 base and the J gene lost 2 bases, with 9 bases spanning the gap. The CDR3 DNA is TGTGCCAGCAGCCAAGCCCCTCATGCCTACGAGCAGTACTTC. This gives the protein CASSQAPHAYEQYF.

This clonotype was seen a handful of times. The chain links TRBV6-5 to TRBJ2-1, with 7 nucleotides matching TRBD1. V lost 5 bases, J lost 6 bases, and 10 bases stayed unmatched. The germline V gene has CDR1 MNHEY and CDR2 SVGAGI. The CDR3 length is 15 residues. The CDR3 DNA is TGTGCCAGCAGTCCCGCCACAGGGGTGTTCAATGAGCAGTTCTTC. Its protein product is CASSPATGVFNEQFF.